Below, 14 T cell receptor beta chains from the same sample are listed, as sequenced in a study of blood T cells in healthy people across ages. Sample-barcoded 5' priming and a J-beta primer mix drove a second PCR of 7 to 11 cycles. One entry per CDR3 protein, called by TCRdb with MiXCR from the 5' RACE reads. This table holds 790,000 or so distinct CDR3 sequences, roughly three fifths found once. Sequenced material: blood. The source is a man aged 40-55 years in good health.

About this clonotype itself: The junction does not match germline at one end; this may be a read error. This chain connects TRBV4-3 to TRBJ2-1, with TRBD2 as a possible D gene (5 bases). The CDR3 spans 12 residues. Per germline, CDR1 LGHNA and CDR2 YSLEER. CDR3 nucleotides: TGCGCCGGCAGCCGTGAGGGCGAGGGGCAGTTCTTC. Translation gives CAGSREGEGQFF.

The CDR3 coding sequence is TGTGCCAGCAGCTCCCCCGGGACAGGGGTGTTCGAGCAGTACTTC. Its translation: CASSSPGTGVFEQYF. The chain combines TRBV7-8 with TRBJ2-7, with TRBD1 matching over 10 bases. CDR3 size: 15 residues. Germline assignment: CDR1 SGHVS and CDR2 FQNEAQ. With V trimmed by 4 bases and J by 6 bases, 9 bases remained unmatched. The full variable domain, rest sourced from reference TRBV7-8 and TRBJ2-7, is GAGVSQSPRYKVAKRGQDVALRCDPISGHVSLFWYQQALGQGPEFLTYFQNEAQLDKSGLPSDRFFAERPEGSVSTLKIQRTQQEDSAVYLCASSSPGTGVFEQYFGPGTRLTVT.

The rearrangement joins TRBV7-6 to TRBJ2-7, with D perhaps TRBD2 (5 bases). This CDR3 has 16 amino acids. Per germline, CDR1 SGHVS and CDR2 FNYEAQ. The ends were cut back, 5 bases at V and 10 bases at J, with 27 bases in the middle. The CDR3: CASSNGLLQRGMAQYF. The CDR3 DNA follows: TGTGCCAGCAGCAATGGACTCCTCCAACGGGGAATGGCCCAGTACTTC.

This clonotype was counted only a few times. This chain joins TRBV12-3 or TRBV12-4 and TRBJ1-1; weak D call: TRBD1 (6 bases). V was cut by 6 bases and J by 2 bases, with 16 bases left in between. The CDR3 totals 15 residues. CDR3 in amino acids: CASSGGGRLNTEAFF. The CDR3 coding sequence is TGTGCCAGCAGCGGGGGCGGGAGGTTAAACACTGAAGCTTTCTTT.

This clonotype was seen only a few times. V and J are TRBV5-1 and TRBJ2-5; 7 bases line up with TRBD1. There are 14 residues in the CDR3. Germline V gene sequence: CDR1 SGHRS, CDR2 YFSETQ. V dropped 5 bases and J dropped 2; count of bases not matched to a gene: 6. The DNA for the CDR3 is TGCGCCAGCAGTTCCGGGACAGTACAAGAGACCCAGTACTTC. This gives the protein CASSSGTVQETQYF. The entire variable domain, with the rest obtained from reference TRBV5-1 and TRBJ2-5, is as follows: KAGVTQTPRYLIKTRGQQVTLSCSPISGHRSVSWYQQTPGQGLQFLFEYFSETQRNKGNFPGRFSGRQFSNSRSEMNVSTLELGDSALYLCASSSGTVQETQYFGPGTRLLVL.

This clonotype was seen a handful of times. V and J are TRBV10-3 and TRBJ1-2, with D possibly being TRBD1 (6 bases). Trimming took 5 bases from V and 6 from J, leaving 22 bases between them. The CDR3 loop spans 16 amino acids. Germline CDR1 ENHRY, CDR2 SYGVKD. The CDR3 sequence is CAISTQGLPKGDGYTF. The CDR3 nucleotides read TGTGCCATCAGTACGCAGGGCCTCCCTAAGGGGGATGGCTACACCTTC.

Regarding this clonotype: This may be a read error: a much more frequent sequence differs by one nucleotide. This CDR3 reads CASSWDRDYEQYF. The DNA for the CDR3 is TGTGCCAGCAGTTGGGACAGGGACTACGAGCAGTACTTC. The genes are TRBV6-5 and TRBJ2-7, with 9 bases lining up with TRBD1. The CDR3 is made up of 13 amino acids. The ends lost 4 bases at V and 3 bases at J; junction bases unmatched: 1. Germline V lookup: CDR1 MNHEY, CDR2 SVGAGI.

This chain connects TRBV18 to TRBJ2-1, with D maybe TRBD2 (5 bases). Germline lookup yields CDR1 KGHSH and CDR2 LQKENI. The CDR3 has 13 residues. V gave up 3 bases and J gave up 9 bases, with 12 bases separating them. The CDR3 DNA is TGTGCCAGCTCACCGGGTCCGGGAAGTGAGCAGTTCTTC. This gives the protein CASSPGPGSEQFF. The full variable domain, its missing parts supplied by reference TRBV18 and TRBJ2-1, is NAGVMQNPRHLVRRRGQEARLRCSPMKGHSHVYWYRQLPEEGLKFMVYLQKENIIDESGMPKERFSAEFPKEGPSILRIQQVVRGDSAAYFCASSPGPGSEQFFGPGTRLTVL.

The CDR3 DNA is TGTGCCAGCAGTCCCATTTACGGACAGCTTTCCTACGAGCAGTACTTC. This codes for CASSPIYGQLSYEQYF. The chain employs TRBV27 and TRBJ2-7; possibly TRBD1 for D (6 bases). Trimming pared 5 bases from V and 1 base from J, leaving 18 bases between. This CDR3 is 16 amino acids long. Germline V lookup: CDR1 MNHEY, CDR2 SMNVEV (reference sequence).

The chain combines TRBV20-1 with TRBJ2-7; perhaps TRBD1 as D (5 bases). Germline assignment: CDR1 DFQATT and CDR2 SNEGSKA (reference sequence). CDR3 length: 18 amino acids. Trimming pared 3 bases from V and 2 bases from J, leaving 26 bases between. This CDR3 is CSASPGSTFRYQTYEQYF. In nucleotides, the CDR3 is TGCAGTGCTAGCCCAGGGTCAACATTCCGGTATCAGACCTACGAGCAGTACTTC.

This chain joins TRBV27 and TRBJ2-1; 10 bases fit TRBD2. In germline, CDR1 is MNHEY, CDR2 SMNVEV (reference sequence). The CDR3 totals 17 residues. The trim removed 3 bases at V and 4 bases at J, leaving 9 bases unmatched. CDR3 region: CASSLVTLAGDYNEQFF. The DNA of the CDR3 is TGTGCCAGCAGTTTGGTCACTCTAGCGGGAGATTACAATGAGCAGTTCTTC.

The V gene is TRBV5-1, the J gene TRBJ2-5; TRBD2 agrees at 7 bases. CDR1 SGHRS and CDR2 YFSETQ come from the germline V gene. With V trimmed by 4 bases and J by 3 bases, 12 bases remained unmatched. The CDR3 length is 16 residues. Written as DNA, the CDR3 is TGCGCCAGCAGCCCTGGAAGACGACTAGCCGAAGAGACCCAGTACTTC. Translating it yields CASSPGRRLAEETQYF.

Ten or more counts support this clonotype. The CDR3 DNA sequence: TGTGCCATCGAGGGGACCAAGGGGACACGCGAGCAGTACTTC. It is translated as CAIEGTKGTREQYF. This chain uses TRBV10-3 with TRBJ2-7, with TRBD1 as a possible D gene (6 bases). This CDR3 spans 14 amino acids. V gave up 8 bases and J gave up 6 bases, with 20 bases separating them. Germline V gives CDR1 ENHRY, CDR2 SYGVKD.

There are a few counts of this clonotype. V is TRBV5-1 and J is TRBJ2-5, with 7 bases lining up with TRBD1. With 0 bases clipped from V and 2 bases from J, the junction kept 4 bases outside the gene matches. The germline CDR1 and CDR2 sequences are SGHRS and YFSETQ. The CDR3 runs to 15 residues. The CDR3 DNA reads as TGCGCCAGCAGCTTGGCGACAGGGTTTCAAGAGACCCAGTACTTC. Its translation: CASSLATGFQETQYF.